This T cell receptor (beta chain) originates from a study of cytomegalovirus exposure and HLA in healthy donors. Study context: Early on, a data release was issued that held roughly 84 million unique TCRs from HLA-typed donors.

On this clone itself: Its antigen is unknown.

Trimming at V came to 5 bases and at J to 7 bases, leaving 10 bases not matched to a gene. This CDR3 has 17 residues. Germline V gene lookup returns CDR1 SEHNR and CDR2 FQNEAQ (reference sequence). Primers included in the PCR were 60 Vbeta and 13 Jbeta primers. Sequenced by immunoSEQ multiplex PCR; TCRdb stores in-frame clones only, minus some. Of tens of thousands of clones in the sample, less than 70% were seen once. Study observations and caveats: Presence/absence analyses assumed roughly uniform sequencing depth across donors. A later analysis, which compared TCR beta chains of equal frequency, found the HLA-associated ones more clonally expanded.

The receptor was isolated from a human donor in good health. The sequencing input was PBMCs. The chain has TRBV7-9 and TRBJ2-4; TRBD2 agrees at 14 bases. CDR3 sequence reads: CASSTLGLAGASNIQYF. The CDR3 region has the DNA TGTGCCAGCAGCACTCTGGGACTAGCGGGGGCGAGTAACATTCAGTACTTC.